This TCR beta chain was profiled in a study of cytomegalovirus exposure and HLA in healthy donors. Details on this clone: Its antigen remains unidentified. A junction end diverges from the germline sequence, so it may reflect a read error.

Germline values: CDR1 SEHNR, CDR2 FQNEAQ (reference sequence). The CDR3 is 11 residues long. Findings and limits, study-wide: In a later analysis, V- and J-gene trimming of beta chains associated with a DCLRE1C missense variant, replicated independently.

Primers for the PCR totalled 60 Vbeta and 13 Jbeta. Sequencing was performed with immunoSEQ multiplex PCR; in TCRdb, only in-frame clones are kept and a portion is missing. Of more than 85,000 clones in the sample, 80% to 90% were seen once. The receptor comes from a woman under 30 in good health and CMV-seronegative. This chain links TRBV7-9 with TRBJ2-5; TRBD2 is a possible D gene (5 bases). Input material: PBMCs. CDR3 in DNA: TGTTCCAGCACCCCGGGGGAGACCCAGTACTTC. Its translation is CSSTPGETQYF.